The 5 T cell receptor beta chains presented below share a single source sample, sequenced in a study of human T cells and chemical hapten exposure. Each CDR3 protein gets one entry after TCRdb re-called the RACE reads with MiXCR. Among tens of thousands of distinct CDR3 sequences, 6.5% to 8.5% were seen once, and the ten largest hold more than 1.5%. Time point in this sample: pre-sensitization, week 0. As to treatment: therapeutic diphenylcyclopropenone sensitization with weekly scalp DPC. The sequences come from whole blood, collected in connection with sensitization to the hapten diphenylcyclopropenone (DPC). Receptors were obtained from a woman under 40 with alopecia areata. Some clones in this sample may be carry-over from other donors' samples.

This clonotype was seen ten or more times. The chain carries TRBV12-3 or TRBV12-4 and TRBJ2-1, with 10 nucleotides matching TRBD2. The CDR3 totals 15 residues. V shed 2 bases, J shed 9 bases, and the junction held 7 bases outside the gene matches. In DNA form, the CDR3 reads TGTGCCAGCAGTTTATTAGCGGGGGGAGGAGGTGAGCAGTTCTTC. Translated: CASSLLAGGGGEQFF.

This clonotype has ten or more counts. The CDR3 protein is CASSQGGGPLTDTQYF. The CDR3 nucleotides read TGTGCCAGCAGCCAAGGGGGCGGGCCCCTCACAGATACGCAGTATTTT. The chain has TRBV3-1 and TRBJ2-3, with D tentatively TRBD1 or TRBD2 (5 bases each). Per the germline V gene, CDR1 is LGHDT and CDR2 is YNNKEL (reference sequence). This CDR3 has 16 residues. V was pared by 1 base and J by 2 bases, with 13 bases between.

This clonotype appeared many times. V is TRBV4-1 and J is TRBJ2-7, with 7 bases fitting TRBD1. Per germline, CDR1 MGHRA and CDR2 YSYEKL. This CDR3 comprises 13 residues. V was clipped by 3 bases and J by 2 bases; unmatched bases: 1. The CDR3 spells CASSHGTAYEQYF. The DNA for the CDR3 is TGCGCCAGCAGCCACGGGACAGCCTACGAGCAGTACTTC.

This clonotype occurred many times. The chain carries TRBV7-8 and TRBJ2-7, with D hard to call. The CDR3 is made up of 15 amino acids. From germline, CDR1 is SGHVS and CDR2 FQNEAQ. V lost 0 bases to trimming and J lost 2 bases, with 11 bases between them. Written as DNA, the CDR3 is TGTGCCAGCAGCTTAGCTAGGTGGGGTACCTACGAGCAGTACTTC. This codes for CASSLARWGTYEQYF.

This clonotype was observed at least ten times. The chain employs TRBV29-1 and TRBJ2-1; TRBD2 agrees at 8 bases. The J segment lost 6 bases and the V segment lost 7 bases, leaving 8 bases of the junction unmatched. This CDR3 spans 13 amino acids. Looked up from germline, CDR1 is SQVTM and CDR2 is ANQGSEA. The CDR3 DNA follows: TGCAGCGCCGGGGGCGGGGGGAGCAATGAGCAGTTCTTC. Translated: CSAGGGGSNEQFF.